The present entry profiles one T cell receptor beta chain with its context. Produced via immunoSEQ multiplex PCR; TCRdb's table is partial and in-frame only. The profile shows roughly 50,000 clones, about nine tenths of them singletons. The data stem from a study of OX40 agonist ivuxolimab in advanced cancers. Between the trimmed V and J ends, which lost 0 bases and 6 bases, there was a span of 9 bases. This CDR3 contains 15 residues. From germline, CDR1 is MNHEY and CDR2 SVGAGI. Sequenced material: CD4+ or CD8+ T cells sorted from blood, taken in a trial of the OX40 agonist ivuxolimab. The chain links TRBV6-5 to TRBJ1-6; weak D call: TRBD1 (5 bases). The TCR was taken from an adult with an advanced solid tumor such as melanoma, head and neck, liver or kidney cancer. CDR3 amino acids: CASSYSQGGNSPLHF. The DNA for the CDR3 is TGTGCCAGCAGTTACTCCCAGGGAGGTAATTCACCCCTCCACTTT.